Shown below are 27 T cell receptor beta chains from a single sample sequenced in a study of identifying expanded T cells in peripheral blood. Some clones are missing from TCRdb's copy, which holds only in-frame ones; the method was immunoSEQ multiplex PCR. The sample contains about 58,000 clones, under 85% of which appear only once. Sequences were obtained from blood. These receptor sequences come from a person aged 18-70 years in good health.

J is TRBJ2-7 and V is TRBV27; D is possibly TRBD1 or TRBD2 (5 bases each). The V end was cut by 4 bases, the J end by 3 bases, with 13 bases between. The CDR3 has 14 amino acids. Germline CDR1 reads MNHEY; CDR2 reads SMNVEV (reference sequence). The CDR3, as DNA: TGTGCCAGCAGTTCCGGGATGGGGGTCTACGAGCAGTACTTC. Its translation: CASSSGMGVYEQYF.

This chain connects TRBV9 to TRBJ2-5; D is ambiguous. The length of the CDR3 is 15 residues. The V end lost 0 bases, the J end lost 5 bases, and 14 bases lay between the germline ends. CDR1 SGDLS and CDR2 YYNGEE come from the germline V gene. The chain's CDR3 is CASSVDDSPRETQYF. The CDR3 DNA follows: TGTGCCAGCAGCGTAGACGACTCCCCGAGGGAGACCCAGTACTTC.

In nucleotides, the CDR3 is TGTGCCAGCAGTGAATTTCCCCAGCGGGGACGGAATGAGCAGTTCTTC. This codes for CASSEFPQRGRNEQFF. This chain joins TRBV25-1 and TRBJ2-1; TRBD2 agrees at 7 bases. Germline CDR1 is MGHDK and CDR2 is SYGVNS. This CDR3 is built from 16 residues. J gave up 7 bases and V 1 base, and 10 bases lay outside the gene matches.

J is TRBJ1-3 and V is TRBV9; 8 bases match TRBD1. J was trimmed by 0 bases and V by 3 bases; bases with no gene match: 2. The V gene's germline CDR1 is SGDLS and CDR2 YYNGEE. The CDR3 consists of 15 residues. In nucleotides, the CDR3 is TGTGCCAGCAGCGGGACAGGGCTCTCTGGAAACACCATATATTTT. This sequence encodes CASSGTGLSGNTIYF.

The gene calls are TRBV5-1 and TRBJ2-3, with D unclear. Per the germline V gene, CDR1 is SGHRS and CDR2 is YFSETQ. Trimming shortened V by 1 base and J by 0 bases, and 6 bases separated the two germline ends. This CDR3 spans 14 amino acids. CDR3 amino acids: CASSLYGSTDTQYF. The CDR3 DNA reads TGCGCCAGCAGCTTGTACGGGAGCACAGATACGCAGTATTTT.

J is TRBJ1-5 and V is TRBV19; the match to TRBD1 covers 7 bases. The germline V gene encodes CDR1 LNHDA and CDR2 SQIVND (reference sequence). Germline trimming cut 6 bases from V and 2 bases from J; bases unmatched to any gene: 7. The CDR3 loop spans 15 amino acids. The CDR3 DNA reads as TGTGCCAGTAGAGGGACCGGACAGGGCAATCAGCCCCAGCATTTT. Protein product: CASRGTGQGNQPQHF.

The CDR3 loop is CASSSRPLPMGGYTF. The CDR3 coding sequence is TGTGCCAGCAGCTCGAGACCATTACCCATGGGAGGCTACACCTTC. The chain uses TRBV11-2 and TRBJ1-2; no firm D call. This CDR3 is 15 amino acids long. Trimming removed 4 bases from V and 8 bases from J, with 20 bases in between. The germline gives CDR1 SGHAT, CDR2 FQNNGV.

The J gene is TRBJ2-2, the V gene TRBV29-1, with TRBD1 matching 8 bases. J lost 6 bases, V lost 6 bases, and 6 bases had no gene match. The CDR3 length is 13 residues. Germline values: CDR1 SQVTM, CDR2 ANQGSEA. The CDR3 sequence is CSVEKQGAGELFF. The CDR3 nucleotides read TGCAGCGTGGAAAAACAGGGGGCCGGGGAGCTGTTTTTT.

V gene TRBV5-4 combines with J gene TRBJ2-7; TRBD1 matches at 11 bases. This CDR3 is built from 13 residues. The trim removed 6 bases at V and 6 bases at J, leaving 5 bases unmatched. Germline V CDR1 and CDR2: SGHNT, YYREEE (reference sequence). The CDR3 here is CASTPGTGGEQYV. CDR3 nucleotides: TGTGCCAGCACTCCCGGGACAGGGGGCGAGCAGTACGTC.

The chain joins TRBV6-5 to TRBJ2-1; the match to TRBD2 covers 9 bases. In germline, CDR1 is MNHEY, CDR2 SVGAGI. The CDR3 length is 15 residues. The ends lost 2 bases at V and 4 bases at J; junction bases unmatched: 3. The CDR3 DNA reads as TGTGCCAGCAGTTACGCTAGCGGGGCTTACAATGAGCAGTTCTTC. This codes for CASSYASGAYNEQFF.

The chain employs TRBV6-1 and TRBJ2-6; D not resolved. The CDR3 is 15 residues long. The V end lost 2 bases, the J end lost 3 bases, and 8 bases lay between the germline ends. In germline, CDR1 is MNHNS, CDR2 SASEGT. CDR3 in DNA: TGTGCCAGCAGTGAAAAGGGCGGTGGGGCCAACGTCCTGACTTTC. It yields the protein CASSEKGGGANVLTF.

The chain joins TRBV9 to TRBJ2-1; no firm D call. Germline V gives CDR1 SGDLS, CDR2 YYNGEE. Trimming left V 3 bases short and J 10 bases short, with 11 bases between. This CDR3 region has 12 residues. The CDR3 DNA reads TGTGCCAGCAGCGCGTACAAACCCGAGCAGTTCTTC. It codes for CASSAYKPEQFF.

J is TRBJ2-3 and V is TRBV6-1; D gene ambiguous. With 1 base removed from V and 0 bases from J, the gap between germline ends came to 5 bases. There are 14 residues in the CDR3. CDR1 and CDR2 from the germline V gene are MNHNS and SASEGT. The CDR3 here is CASSEGSSTDTQYF. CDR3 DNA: TGTGCCAGCAGTGAAGGCTCTAGCACAGATACGCAGTATTTT.

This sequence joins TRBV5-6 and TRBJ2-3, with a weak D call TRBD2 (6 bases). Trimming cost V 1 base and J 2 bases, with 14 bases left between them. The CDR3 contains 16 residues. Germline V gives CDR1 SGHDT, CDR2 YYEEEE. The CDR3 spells CASSLISAGYTDTQYF. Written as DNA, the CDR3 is TGTGCCAGCAGCTTGATTTCTGCGGGATACACAGATACGCAGTATTTT. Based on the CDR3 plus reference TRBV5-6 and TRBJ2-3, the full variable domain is DAGVTQSPTHLIKTRGQQVTLRCSPKSGHDTVSWYQQALGQGPQFIFQYYEEEERQRGNFPDRFSGHQFPNYSSELNVNALLLGDSALYLCASSLISAGYTDTQYFGPGTRLTVL.

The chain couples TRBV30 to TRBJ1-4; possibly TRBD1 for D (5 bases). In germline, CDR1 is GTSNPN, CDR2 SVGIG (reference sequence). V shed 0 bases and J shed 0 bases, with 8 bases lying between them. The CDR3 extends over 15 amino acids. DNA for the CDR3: TGTGCCTGGAGTGTCCCGACAGCAACTAATGAAAAACTGTTTTTT. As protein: CAWSVPTATNEKLFF.

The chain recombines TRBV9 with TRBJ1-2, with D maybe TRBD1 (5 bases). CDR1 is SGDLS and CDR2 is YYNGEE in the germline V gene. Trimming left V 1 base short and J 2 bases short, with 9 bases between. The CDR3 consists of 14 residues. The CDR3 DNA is TGTGCCAGCAGCGTAAACGAGGGGAACTATGGCTACACCTTC. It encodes CASSVNEGNYGYTF. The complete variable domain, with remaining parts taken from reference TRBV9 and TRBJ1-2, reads DSGVTQTPKHLITATGQRVTLRCSPRSGDLSVYWYQQSLDQGLQFLIQYYNGEERAKGNILERFSAQQFPDLHSELNLSSLELGDSALYFCASSVNEGNYGYTFGSGTRLTVV.

The CDR3 region has the DNA TGTGCCAGCAGCTTGTTGAGGGATCGGGTTTACGAGCAGTACTTC. Amino acids: CASSLLRDRVYEQYF. The chain couples TRBV5-5 to TRBJ2-7; a weak D match, TRBD2 (5 bases). This CDR3 has 15 residues. Trimming removed 1 base at V and 4 bases at J, with 15 bases between. Germline assignment: CDR1 SGHKS and CDR2 YYEKEE (reference sequence).

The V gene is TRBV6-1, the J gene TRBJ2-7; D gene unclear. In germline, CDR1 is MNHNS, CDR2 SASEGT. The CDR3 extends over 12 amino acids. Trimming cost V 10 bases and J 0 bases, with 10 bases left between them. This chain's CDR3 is CAIPVSSYEQYV. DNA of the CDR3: TGTGCCATCCCGGTCTCCTCCTACGAGCAGTACGTC.

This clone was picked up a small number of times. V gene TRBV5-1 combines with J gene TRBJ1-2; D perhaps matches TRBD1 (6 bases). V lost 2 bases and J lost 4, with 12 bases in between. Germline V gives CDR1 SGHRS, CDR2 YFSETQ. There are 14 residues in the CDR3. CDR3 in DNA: TGCGCCAGCAGCTTAAACAGGGCCCTCTATGGCTACACCTTC. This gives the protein CASSLNRALYGYTF.

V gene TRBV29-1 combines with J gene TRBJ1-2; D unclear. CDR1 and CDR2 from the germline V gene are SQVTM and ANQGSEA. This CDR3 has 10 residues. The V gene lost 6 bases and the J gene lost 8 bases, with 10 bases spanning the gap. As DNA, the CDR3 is TGCAGCGTGGACCTGGAGGGCTACACCTTC. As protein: CSVDLEGYTF.

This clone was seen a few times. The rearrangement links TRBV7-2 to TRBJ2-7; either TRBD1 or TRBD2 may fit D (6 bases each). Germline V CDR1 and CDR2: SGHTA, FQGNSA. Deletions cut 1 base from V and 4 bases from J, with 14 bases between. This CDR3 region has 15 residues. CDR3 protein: CASSLGGGYTYEQYF. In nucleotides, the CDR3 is TGTGCCAGCAGCTTAGGAGGGGGGTACACTTACGAGCAGTACTTC.

CDR3 sequence: CASSLSLRELVRNEQFF. The CDR3 region has the DNA TGTGCCAGCAGCTTGTCTCTCCGGGAGCTGGTGAGGAATGAGCAGTTCTTC. V usage is TRBV5-8 and J usage is TRBJ2-1; possible D gene TRBD2, 6 bases. Germline lookup yields CDR1 SGHTS and CDR2 YDEGEE. The CDR3 covers 17 residues. The ends were cut back, 1 base at V and 7 bases at J, with 21 bases in the middle.

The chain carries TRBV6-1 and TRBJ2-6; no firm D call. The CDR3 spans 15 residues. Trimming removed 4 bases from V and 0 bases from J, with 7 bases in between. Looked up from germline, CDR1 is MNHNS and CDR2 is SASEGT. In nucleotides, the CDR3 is TGTGCCAGCAGTGGAGGAAGCTCTGGGGCCAACGTCCTGACTTTC. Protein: CASSGGSSGANVLTF.

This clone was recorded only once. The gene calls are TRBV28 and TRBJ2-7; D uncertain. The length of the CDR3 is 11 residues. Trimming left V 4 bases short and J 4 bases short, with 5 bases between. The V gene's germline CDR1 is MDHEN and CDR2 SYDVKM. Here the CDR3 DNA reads TGTGCCAGCAGTTCCCTGTACGAGCAGTACTTC. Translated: CASSSLYEQYF. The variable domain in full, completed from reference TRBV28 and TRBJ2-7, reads DVKVTQSSRYLVKRTGEKVFLECVQDMDHENMFWYRQDPGLGLRLIYFSYDVKMKEKGDIPEGYSVSREKKERFSLILESASTNQTSMYLCASSSLYEQYFGPGTRLTVT.

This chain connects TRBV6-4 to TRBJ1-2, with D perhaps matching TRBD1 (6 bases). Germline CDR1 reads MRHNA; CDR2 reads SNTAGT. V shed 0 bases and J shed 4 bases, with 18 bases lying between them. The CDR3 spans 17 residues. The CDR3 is CASSDSVHREGPYGYTF. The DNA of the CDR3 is TGTGCCAGCAGTGACTCAGTCCACAGGGAGGGGCCCTATGGCTACACCTTC.

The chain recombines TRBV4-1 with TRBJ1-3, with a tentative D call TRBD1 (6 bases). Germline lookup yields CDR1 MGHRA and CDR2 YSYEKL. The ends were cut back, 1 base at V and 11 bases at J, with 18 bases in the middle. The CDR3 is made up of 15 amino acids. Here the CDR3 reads CASSQGFREGVPIYF. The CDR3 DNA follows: TGCGCCAGCAGCCAAGGTTTCAGAGAGGGGGTACCCATATATTTT.

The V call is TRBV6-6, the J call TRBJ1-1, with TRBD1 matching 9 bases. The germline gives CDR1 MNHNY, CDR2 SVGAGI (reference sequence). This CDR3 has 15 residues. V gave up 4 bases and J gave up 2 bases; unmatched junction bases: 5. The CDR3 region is CASSWGTGKNTEAFF. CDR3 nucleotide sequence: TGTGCCAGCAGTTGGGGGACAGGGAAAAACACTGAAGCTTTCTTT.